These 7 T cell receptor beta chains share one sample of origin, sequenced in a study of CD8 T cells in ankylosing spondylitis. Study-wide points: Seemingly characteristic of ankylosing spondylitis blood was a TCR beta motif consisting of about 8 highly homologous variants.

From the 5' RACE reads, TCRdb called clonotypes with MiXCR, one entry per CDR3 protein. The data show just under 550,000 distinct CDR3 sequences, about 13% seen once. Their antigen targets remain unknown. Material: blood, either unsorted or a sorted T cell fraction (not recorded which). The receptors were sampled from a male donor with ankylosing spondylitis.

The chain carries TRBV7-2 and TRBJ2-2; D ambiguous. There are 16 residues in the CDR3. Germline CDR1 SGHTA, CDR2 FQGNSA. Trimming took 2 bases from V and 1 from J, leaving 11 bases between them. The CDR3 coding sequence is TGTGCCAGCAGCTTAAGAGGCGGCGTGAACACCGGGGAGCTGTTTTTT. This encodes CASSLRGGVNTGELFF.

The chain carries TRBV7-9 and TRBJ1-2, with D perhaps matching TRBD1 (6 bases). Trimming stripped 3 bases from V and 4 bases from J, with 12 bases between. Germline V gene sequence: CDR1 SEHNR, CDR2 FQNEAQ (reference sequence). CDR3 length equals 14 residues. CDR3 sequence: CASSFGGNGYGYTF. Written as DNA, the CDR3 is TGTGCCAGCAGCTTTGGGGGCAACGGCTATGGCTACACCTTC.

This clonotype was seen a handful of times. Here the CDR3 reads CASSLGTGGYYEQYF. For the CDR3, the DNA is TGTGCCAGCAGCTTAGGGACAGGGGGCTACTACGAGCAGTACTTC. The rearrangement joins TRBV7-2 to TRBJ2-7; 11 bases are shared with TRBD1. The CDR3 is made up of 15 amino acids. CDR1 SGHTA and CDR2 FQGNSA come from the germline V gene. V lost 1 base to trimming and J lost 3 bases; unmatched junction nucleotides: 2.

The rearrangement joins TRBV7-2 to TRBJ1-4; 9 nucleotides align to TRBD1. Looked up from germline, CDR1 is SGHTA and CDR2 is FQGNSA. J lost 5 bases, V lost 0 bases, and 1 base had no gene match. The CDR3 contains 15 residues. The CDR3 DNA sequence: TGTGCCAGCAGCTTAGCCGGGACAGGGAATGAAAAACTGTTTTTT. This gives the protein CASSLAGTGNEKLFF. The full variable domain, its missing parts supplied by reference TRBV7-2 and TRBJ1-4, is GAGVSQSPSNKVTEKGKDVELRCDPISGHTALYWYRQSLGQGLEFLIYFQGNSAPDKSGLPSDRFSAERTGGSVSTLTIQRTQQEDSAVYLCASSLAGTGNEKLFFGSGTQLSVL.

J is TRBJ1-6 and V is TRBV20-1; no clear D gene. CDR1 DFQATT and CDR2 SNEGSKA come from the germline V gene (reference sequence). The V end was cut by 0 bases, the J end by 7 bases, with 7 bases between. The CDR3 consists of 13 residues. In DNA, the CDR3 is TGCAGTGCTAGAGATCACGCGAATTCACCCCTCCACTTT. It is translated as CSARDHANSPLHF.

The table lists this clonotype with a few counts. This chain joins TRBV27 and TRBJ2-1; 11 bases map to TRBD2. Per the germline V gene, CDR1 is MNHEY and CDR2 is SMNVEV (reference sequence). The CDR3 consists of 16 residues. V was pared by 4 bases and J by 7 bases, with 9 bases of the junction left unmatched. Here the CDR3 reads CASSSNIAGGNNEQFF. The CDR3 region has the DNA TGTGCCAGCAGTTCAAATATAGCGGGAGGGAATAATGAGCAGTTCTTC.

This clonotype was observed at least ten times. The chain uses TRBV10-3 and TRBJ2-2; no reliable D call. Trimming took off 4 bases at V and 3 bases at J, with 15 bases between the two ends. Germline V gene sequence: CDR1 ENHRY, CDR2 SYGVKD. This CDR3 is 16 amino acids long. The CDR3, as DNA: TGTGCCATCAGTGTGGTGGAGCCGACCCACACCGGGGAGCTGTTTTTT. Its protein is CAISVVEPTHTGELFF.